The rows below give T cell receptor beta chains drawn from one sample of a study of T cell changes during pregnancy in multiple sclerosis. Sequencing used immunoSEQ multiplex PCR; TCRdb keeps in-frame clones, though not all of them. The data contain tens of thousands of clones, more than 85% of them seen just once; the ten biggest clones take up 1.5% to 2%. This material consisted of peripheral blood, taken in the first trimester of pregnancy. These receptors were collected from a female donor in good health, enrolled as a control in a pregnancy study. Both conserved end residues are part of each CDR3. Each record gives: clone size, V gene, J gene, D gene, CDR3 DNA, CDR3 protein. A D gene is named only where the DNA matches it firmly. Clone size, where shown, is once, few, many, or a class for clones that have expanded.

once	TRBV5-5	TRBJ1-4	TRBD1	TGTGCCAGCAGCGCCGGACAGGGGAATGAAAAACTGTTTTTT	CASSAGQGNEKLFF
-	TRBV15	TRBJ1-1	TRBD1	TGTGCCACCAGAGCACAGGGGGCGACTGAAGCTTTCTTT	CATRAQGATEAFF
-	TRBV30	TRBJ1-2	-	TGTGCCTTCGGGCGGGGGGCTGCAATGGGCTACACCTTC	CAFGRGAAMGYTF
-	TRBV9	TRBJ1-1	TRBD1	TGTGCCAGCAGCGGACAGGGTCGGACTTTCTTT	CASSGQGRTFF
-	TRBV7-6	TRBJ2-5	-	TGTGCCAGCAGCTGGACTCTAGGGACCCAGTACTTC	CASSWTLGTQYF
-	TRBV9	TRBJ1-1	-	TGTGCCAGCAGCGTAGGGGCAGGCCCCGGTGAAGCTTTCTTT	CASSVGAGPGEAFF
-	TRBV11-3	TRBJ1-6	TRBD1	TGTGCCAGCAGCTTGGGACAGGGGGCAGGATCAAGTTCACCCCTCCACTTT	CASSLGQGAGSSSPLHF
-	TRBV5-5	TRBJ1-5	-	TGTGCCAGCACCTTGGAGGCAGGTAATCAGCCCCAGCATTTT	CASTLEAGNQPQHF
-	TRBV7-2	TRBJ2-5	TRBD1	TGTGCCAGCAGCCCCCCACAGGGGGCGACGAGTAAGACCCAGTACTTC	CASSPPQGATSKTQYF
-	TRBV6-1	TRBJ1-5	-	TGTGCCAGCGGGCCGACGGGCGGGGGTCAGCCCCAGCATTTT	CASGPTGGGQPQHF
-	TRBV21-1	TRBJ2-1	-	TGTGCCAGATATCCTAAACCGGGACTAGCATTTATAGCCCATCCAGGGGACGAGCAGTTCTTC	CARYPKPGLAFIAHPGDEQFF
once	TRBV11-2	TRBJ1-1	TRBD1	TGTGCCAGCAGCTCTAGACAGGGGCAGAACACTGAAGCTTTCTTT	CASSSRQGQNTEAFF
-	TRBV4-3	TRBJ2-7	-	TGCGCCAGCAGCCAAGGGGGGCGCGGCCTTTACGAGCAGTACTTC	CASSQGGRGLYEQYF
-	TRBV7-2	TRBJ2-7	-	TGTGCCAGCAGCTTAACAGTACCGATGCCCTACGAGCAGTACTTC	CASSLTVPMPYEQYF
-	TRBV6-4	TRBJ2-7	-	TGTGCCAGCAGCCCAGATTGGGCTCGCGAGCAGTACTTC	CASSPDWAREQYF
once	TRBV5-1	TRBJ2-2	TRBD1	TGCGCCAGCAGCCCACAGGGGGCTGACACCGGGGAGCTGTTTTTT	CASSPQGADTGELFF
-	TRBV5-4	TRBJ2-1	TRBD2	TGTGCCAGCAACCCTAGCGCGGGGGGGTTCAATGAGCAGTTCTTC	CASNPSAGGFNEQFF
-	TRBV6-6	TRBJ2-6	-	TGTGCCAGCAGTTACTGGGCGGGCTCTGGGGCCAACGTCCTGACTTTC	CASSYWAGSGANVLTF
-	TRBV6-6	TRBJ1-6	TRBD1	TGTGCCAGCAGCCGCCTCGGACAGGAGAATTCACCCCTCCACTTT	CASSRLGQENSPLHF
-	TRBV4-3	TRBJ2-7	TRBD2	TGCGCCAGCAGCCAAGGGAGTAGCGGGGCCTACGAGCAGTACTTC	CASSQGSSGAYEQYF
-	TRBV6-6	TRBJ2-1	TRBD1	TGTGCCAGCAGTTACGGCCGGGACAGGGCTCTGCGTGAGCAGTTCTTC	CASSYGRDRALREQFF
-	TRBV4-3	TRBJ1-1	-	TGCGCCAGCAGCCAAGATCCGCGGGACACTGAAGCTTTCTTT	CASSQDPRDTEAFF
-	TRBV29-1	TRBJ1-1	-	TGCAGCGGGGGGGAGGATTTGCACGGAGCGGGAGCTTTCTTT	CSGGEDLHGAGAFF
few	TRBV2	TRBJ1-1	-	TGTGCCAGCAGTGCTGGAGGGAGCACTGAAGCTTTCTTT	CASSAGGSTEAFF
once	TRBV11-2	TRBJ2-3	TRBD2	TGTGCCAGCAGCCCCGGGACTAGCGGGGGGTCGGTCGATACGCAGTATTTT	CASSPGTSGGSVDTQYF
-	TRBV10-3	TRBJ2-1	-	TGTGCCATCAGGGACCCTGGACACCCGCGCAATGAGCAGTTCTTC	CAIRDPGHPRNEQFF
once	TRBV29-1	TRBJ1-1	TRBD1	TGCAGCGCCCGAGGGACAGGGGGGACGAACACTGAAGCTTTCTTT	CSARGTGGTNTEAFF
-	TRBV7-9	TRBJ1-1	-	TGTGCCACCCTGACAGGCAACACTGAAGCTTTCTTT	CATLTGNTEAFF
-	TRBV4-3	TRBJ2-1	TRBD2	TGCGCCAGCAGCCACGGGGGGGGAAATGAGCAGTTCTTC	CASSHGGGNEQFF
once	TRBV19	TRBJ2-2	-	TGTGCCAGTAGGCGGGGAGGCGGGGAGCTGTTTTTT	CASRRGGGELFF
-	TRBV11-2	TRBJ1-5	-	TGTGCCAGCAGCTTAGATGGGAGGCGACAGCCCCAGCATTTT	CASSLDGRRQPQHF
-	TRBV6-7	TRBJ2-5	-	TGTGCCAGCAGTTATGGCGGGCTGTACCAAGAGACCCAGTACTTC	CASSYGGLYQETQYF
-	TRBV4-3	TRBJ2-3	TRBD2	TGCGCCAGCAGCCAAGAGGGCGGGGGGGCCCCGAATACGCAGTATTTT	CASSQEGGGAPNTQYF
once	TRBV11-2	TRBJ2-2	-	TGTGCCAGCAGCTTAGCGGGGGGCGGCGGTTCAACCGGGGAGCTGTTTTTT	CASSLAGGGGSTGELFF
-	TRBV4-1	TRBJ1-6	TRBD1	TGCGCCAGCAGCCAAGATCTGACAGGGGGTAATTCACCCCTCCACTTT	CASSQDLTGGNSPLHF
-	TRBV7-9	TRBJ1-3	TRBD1	TGTGCCAGCAGTGGACAGGATCACTCTGGAAACACCATATATTTT	CASSGQDHSGNTIYF
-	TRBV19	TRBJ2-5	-	TGTGCCAGTAGTATGGTGCGGCGGACTTCTGGGGGGCAGTACTTC	CASSMVRRTSGGQYF
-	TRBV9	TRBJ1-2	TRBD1	TGTGCCAGCAGCCCCGGACAGGGTTTTGGCTACACCTTC	CASSPGQGFGYTF
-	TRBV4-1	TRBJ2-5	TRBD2	TGCGCCAGCAGCCAAGGGGACTACCCCATGGAGACCCAGTACTTC	CASSQGDYPMETQYF
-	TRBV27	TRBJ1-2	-	TGTGCCAGCAGCCCCCGCCAGGGCCCTAACTATGGCTACACCTTC	CASSPRQGPNYGYTF
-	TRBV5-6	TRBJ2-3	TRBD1	TGTGCCAGCAGCTTGGGGACAGGTACAGATACGCAGTATTTT	CASSLGTGTDTQYF
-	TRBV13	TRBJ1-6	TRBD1	TGTGCCAGCAGCCTACGACAGGGCCGGGCCGGCCTCCACTTT	CASSLRQGRAGLHF
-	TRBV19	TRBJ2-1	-	TGTGCCAGTAGTACATCGACTCCGGGACTCGAGCAGTTCTTC	CASSTSTPGLEQFF
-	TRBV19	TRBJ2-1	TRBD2	TGTGCCAGTAGAACACCAGCAGGGACTAGCGGGGCCAATGAGCAGTTCTTC	CASRTPAGTSGANEQFF
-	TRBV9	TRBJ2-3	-	TGTGCCAGCAGCGTAATGGGAGGAGTGTCAGATACGCAGTATTTT	CASSVMGGVSDTQYF
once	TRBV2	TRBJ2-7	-	TGTGCCGTTGGGACAAATCCTTACGAGCAGTACTTC	CAVGTNPYEQYF
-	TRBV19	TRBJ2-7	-	TGTGCCAGTAGTATGCGCAACTCCTACGAGCAGTACTTC	CASSMRNSYEQYF
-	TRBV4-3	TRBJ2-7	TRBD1	TGCGCCAGCAGCCAAGCCAGAGAGACAGGGGAAGGCGAGCAGTACTTC	CASSQARETGEGEQYF
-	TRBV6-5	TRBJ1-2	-	TGTGCCAGCAGTTACTCGACTGTCGCTCCGTCCTATGGCTACACCTTC	CASSYSTVAPSYGYTF
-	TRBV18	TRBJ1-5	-	TGTGCCAGCTCCAATCAAGGGGTAGGGCAACATCAGCCCCAGCATTTT	CASSNQGVGQHQPQHF
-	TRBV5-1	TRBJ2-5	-	TGCGCCAGCAGCGCTGCACTACGTCGGGAGACCCAGTACTTC	CASSAALRRETQYF
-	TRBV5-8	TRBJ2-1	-	TGTGCCAGCAGCTTGATGGTGGCGGGGGCGGTTGAGCAGTTCTTC	CASSLMVAGAVEQFF
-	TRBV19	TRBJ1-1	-	TGTGCCAGTAGGGTGGGAGGCGGAATAAACACTGAAGCTTTCTTT	CASRVGGGINTEAFF